This record looks at one TCR beta chain sequence and its context. What it binds is not known. The CDR3 totals 14 residues. Germline loops: CDR1 MNHEY, CDR2 SVGEGT. Between the trimmed V and J ends, which lost 0 bases and 5 bases, there was a span of 10 bases. The data were obtained in a study of T cell responses to AZD1222 COVID-19 vaccine. Study results and caveats: The CD4 TCRs associated with vaccination extended across spike and predominated at 160-218 and 743-854. Most donors were white British and more were female, and clonal diversity was possibly underestimated.

Measured with immunoSEQ multiplex PCR; TCRdb has only the in-frame clones, and not every one. The repertoire holds 200,000 to 250,000 clones, with more than 85% as singletons. This sequence originates from an adult in good health. The chain carries TRBV6-2 or TRBV6-3 and TRBJ2-5; D unclear. Sequencing was performed on peripheral blood, taken on day 0 of MenACWY control vaccination. For the CDR3, the DNA is TGTGCCAGCAGTTACTCGAGTCTTTCCGAGACCCAGTACTTC. Amino acid sequence: CASSYSSLSETQYF.